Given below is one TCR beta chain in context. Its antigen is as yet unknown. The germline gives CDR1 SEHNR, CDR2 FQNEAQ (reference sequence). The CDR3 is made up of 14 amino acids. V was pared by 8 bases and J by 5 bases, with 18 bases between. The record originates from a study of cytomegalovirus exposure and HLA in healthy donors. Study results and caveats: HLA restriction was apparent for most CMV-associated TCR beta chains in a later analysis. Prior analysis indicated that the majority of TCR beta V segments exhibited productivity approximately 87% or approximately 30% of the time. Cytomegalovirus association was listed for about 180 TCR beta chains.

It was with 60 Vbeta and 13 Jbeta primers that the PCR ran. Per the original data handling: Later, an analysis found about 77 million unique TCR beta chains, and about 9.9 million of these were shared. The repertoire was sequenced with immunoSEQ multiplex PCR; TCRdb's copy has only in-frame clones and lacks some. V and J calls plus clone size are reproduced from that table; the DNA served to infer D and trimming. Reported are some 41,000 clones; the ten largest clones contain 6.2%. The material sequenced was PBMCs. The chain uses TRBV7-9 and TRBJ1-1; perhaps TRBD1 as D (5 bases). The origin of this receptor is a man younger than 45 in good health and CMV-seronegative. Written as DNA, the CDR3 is TGTGCCAGCGTCCCAGGGAGGGTTCGAACTGAAGCTTTCTTT. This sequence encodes CASVPGRVRTEAFF.